The rows below give T cell receptor beta chains drawn from one sample of a study of human T cells and chemical hapten exposure. MiXCR, run by TCRdb on the RACE reads, gives a single entry per CDR3 protein. The sample lists 350,000 to 450,000 distinct CDR3 sequences, 4.5% to 6% seen once, with just over 2.5% in the top ten. This material consisted of whole blood, taken in connection with sensitization to the hapten diphenylcyclopropenone (DPC). These TCRs come from a woman aged 45-65 years with alopecia areata. Some clones in this sample may be carry-over from other donors' samples. Both conserved end residues are part of each CDR3. The D gene is left open where the match is weak. A clone size is listed for some rows: how often the clone was seen (once, few, many), or a class if it is expanded.

d_call	cdr3_length	v_call	clone_size	j_call	cdr3_aa	cdr3_nt
TRBD2	13	TRBV2	.	TRBJ2-1	CASMETSGGEQFF	TGTGCCAGCATGGAGACTAGCGGGGGAGAGCAGTTCTTC
TRBD1	15	TRBV20-1	many	TRBJ2-7	CSARDRQGVVYEQYF	TGCAGTGCTAGAGATCGGCAGGGGGTTGTTTACGAGCAGTACTTC
.	14	TRBV7-2	many	TRBJ2-7	CASSPVTSSYEQYF	TGTGCCAGCAGCCCGGTTACGAGCTCCTACGAGCAGTACTTC
.	12	TRBV12-3/TRBV12-4	.	TRBJ1-1	CASSWGITEAFF	TGTGCCAGCAGTTGGGGGATCACTGAAGCTTTCTTT
TRBD1	15	TRBV28	.	TRBJ2-7	CASSPPGQGTYEQYF	TGTGCCAGCAGTCCTCCGGGACAGGGGACCTACGAGCAGTACTTC
TRBD1	14	TRBV10-3	few	TRBJ2-7	CAIRSGTVNYEQYF	TGTGCCATCAGATCCGGGACAGTCAACTACGAGCAGTACTTC
.	15	TRBV9	few	TRBJ1-4	CASSSKTGSNEKLFF	TGTGCCAGCAGCTCCAAGACAGGCTCAAATGAAAAACTGTTTTTT
TRBD2	13	TRBV6-2/TRBV6-3	many	TRBJ2-7	CASSPGLVYEQYF	TGTGCCAGCAGTCCGGGACTAGTCTACGAGCAGTACTTC
TRBD2	15	TRBV15	few	TRBJ2-5	CATSSELAGQETQYF	TGTGCCACCAGCAGCGAACTAGCGGGCCAAGAGACCCAGTACTTC
.	14	TRBV5-4	.	TRBJ2-5	CASSDGSGQETQYF	TGTGCCAGCAGCGACGGCAGCGGACAAGAGACCCAGTACTTC
.	13	TRBV4-1	many	TRBJ1-4	CASSLYRVEKLFF	TGCGCCAGCAGCCTATATAGGGTCGAAAAACTGTTTTTT
TRBD1	18	TRBV5-1	many	TRBJ1-6	CASSLGLLRDSHNSPLHF	TGCGCCAGCAGCTTGGGATTGCTCAGGGACAGCCATAATTCACCCCTCCACTTT
.	13	TRBV3-1	many	TRBJ2-7	CASSQAKGYEQYF	TGTGCCAGCAGCCAAGCCAAGGGTTACGAGCAGTACTTC
TRBD2	16	TRBV19	many	TRBJ2-1	CASSIDLAGGLYEQFF	TGTGCCAGTAGTATAGACCTAGCGGGGGGGTTATATGAGCAGTTCTTC
.	14	TRBV20-1	few	TRBJ2-6	CSARGREGANVLTF	TGCAGTGCTAGAGGGCGAGAAGGGGCCAACGTCCTGACTTTC
.	16	TRBV24-1	many	TRBJ2-2	CATSDDSTKDTGELFF	TGTGCCACCAGTGACGACTCAACTAAGGACACCGGGGAGCTGTTTTTT
.	13	TRBV7-9	.	TRBJ1-1	CASSSSGDTEAFF	TGTGCCAGCAGCTCCTCAGGGGACACTGAAGCTTTCTTT
.	14	TRBV3-1	few	TRBJ2-1	CASSQDQRGHEQFF	TGTGCCAGCAGCCAAGATCAGAGGGGACATGAGCAGTTCTTC
.	17	TRBV3-1	many	TRBJ2-2	CASSQVRTARVTGELFF	TGTGCCAGCAGCCAAGTTCGGACAGCCCGGGTCACCGGGGAGCTGTTTTTT
TRBD2	17	TRBV4-2	many	TRBJ2-1	CASSQGVSLAGFNEQFF	TGTGCCAGCAGCCAAGGGGTTTCACTAGCGGGTTTCAATGAGCAGTTCTTC
TRBD1	16	TRBV9	many	TRBJ2-3	CASSGDRGTSTDTQYF	TGTGCCAGCAGCGGCGACAGGGGGACGAGCACAGATACGCAGTATTTT
TRBD2	16	TRBV7-8	many	TRBJ2-3	CASRFRASGYTDTQYF	TGTGCCAGCCGATTTCGGGCTAGCGGCTACACAGATACGCAGTATTTT
.	15	TRBV15	few	TRBJ2-6	CATSSGSSGANVLTF	TGTGCCACCAGCAGCGGGAGTTCTGGGGCCAACGTCCTGACTTTC
.	12	TRBV12-3/TRBV12-4	.	TRBJ2-1	CASSAASNEQFF	TGTGCCAGCAGTGCCGCGAGCAATGAGCAGTTCTTC
.	12	TRBV10-2	many	TRBJ1-1	CATSPFNTEAFF	TGCGCCACCAGTCCATTTAACACTGAAGCTTTCTTT
.	14	TRBV4-1	many	TRBJ2-1	CASSQYSSYNEQFF	TGCGCCAGCAGCCAGTATAGCTCCTACAATGAGCAGTTCTTC
.	15	TRBV12-3/TRBV12-4	many	TRBJ1-5	CASSFAGVSNQPQHF	TGTGCCAGCAGTTTTGCGGGGGTTAGCAATCAGCCCCAGCATTTT
.	12	TRBV3-1	few	TRBJ1-1	CASSQDRSEAFF	TGTGCCAGCAGCCAAGACAGGTCTGAAGCTTTCTTT
.	12	TRBV7-9	.	TRBJ1-1	CASSESRVEAFF	TGTGCCAGCAGCGAGTCCAGGGTAGAAGCTTTCTTT
.	15	TRBV13	many	TRBJ2-5	CASSFSHEGQETQYF	TGTGCCAGCAGCTTCTCCCACGAGGGGCAAGAGACCCAGTACTTC
TRBD1	17	TRBV7-2	few	TRBJ1-3	CASSRSTGTGAGNTIYF	TGTGCCAGCAGCCGATCAACCGGGACAGGGGCGGGAAACACCATATATTTT
.	16	TRBV19	few	TRBJ2-2	CASRGDTRLDTGELFF	TGTGCCAGTAGGGGGGACACCCGTTTGGACACCGGGGAGCTGTTTTTT
TRBD2	18	TRBV20-1	.	TRBJ2-6	CSARTSGRGPSGANVLTF	TGCAGTGCCAGGACTAGCGGGAGAGGGCCCTCTGGGGCCAACGTCCTGACTTTC
.	14	TRBV6-2/TRBV6-3	.	TRBJ2-3	CASSYLEGADTQYF	TGTGCCAGCAGTTACCTAGAAGGGGCAGATACGCAGTATTTT
TRBD2	14	TRBV2	many	TRBJ2-7	CASSPWDYGNEQYF	TGTGCCAGCAGTCCTTGGGACTACGGTAACGAGCAGTACTTC